A single sample is the source of the 25 T cell receptor beta chains below, sequenced in a study of T-cell reconstitution after alpha-beta-depleted transplantation in children. It was with unique molecular identifiers that the TCRbeta library was prepared. One entry per CDR3 protein results from TCRdb running MiXCR on the PCR reads. The table has 6,500 to 10,000 distinct CDR3 sequences, approximately 16% seen once. The sample consisted of PBMCs, mostly from graft donor cells, taken 60 days after TCRalphabeta/CD19-depleted stem cell transplant. The origin of the receptors is a girl less than two years old who had a stem cell transplant for combined immunodeficiency, so the T cells may come from the graft donor.

This clonotype was seen repeatedly, ten times or more. V and J are TRBV30 and TRBJ2-1, with a tentative D call TRBD1 (5 bases). Germline loops: CDR1 GTSNPN, CDR2 SVGIG (reference sequence). This CDR3 region has 12 residues. Trimming took off 1 base at V and 7 bases at J, with 8 bases between the two ends. CDR3 nucleotides: TGTGCCTGGAGTGAGAACAGGAATGAGCAGTTCTTC. Translated: CAWSENRNEQFF.

This clonotype was picked up a small number of times. The chain recombines TRBV7-9 with TRBJ2-7, with 7 bases fitting TRBD1. The CDR3 spans 15 residues. Germline CDR1 and CDR2: SEHNR and FQNEAQ (reference sequence). The V and J ends lost 1 base and 5 bases, in that order; junction bases with no gene match: 8. CDR3 sequence: CASSLESRGTNEQYF. In DNA form, the CDR3 reads TGTGCCAGCAGCTTAGAGTCCAGGGGGACCAACGAGCAGTACTTC.

This clonotype was recorded at least ten times. The chain couples TRBV9 to TRBJ2-1; 11 nucleotides align to TRBD2. J lost 6 bases, V lost 0 bases, and 5 bases had no gene match. The CDR3 is 16 amino acids. Per germline, CDR1 SGDLS and CDR2 YYNGEE. The CDR3 here is CASSVVGLAALNEQFF. CDR3 DNA: TGTGCCAGCAGCGTAGTGGGACTAGCGGCTCTCAATGAGCAGTTCTTC.

In its sample, this clonotype was seen a few times. V usage is TRBV5-5 and J usage is TRBJ2-1; 10 nucleotides line up with TRBD1. After removal of 5 bases from V and 3 bases from J, the junction contained 5 bases not matched to a gene. The length of the CDR3 is 15 residues. Germline values: CDR1 SGHKS, CDR2 YYEKEE (reference sequence). The CDR3 DNA sequence: TGTGCCAGCAGACCCGGGACAGGGGTCTACAATGAGCAGTTCTTC. The encoded protein is CASRPGTGVYNEQFF.

This chain joins TRBV12-3 or TRBV12-4 and TRBJ2-7; TRBD2 aligns across 7 bases. Trimming at V came to 9 bases and at J to 2 bases, leaving 7 bases not matched to a gene. CDR3 length: 13 residues. The CDR3 loop reads CASGTSATYEQYF. The DNA of the CDR3 is TGTGCCAGTGGAACTAGCGCTACCTACGAGCAGTACTTC.

The chain uses TRBV4-2 and TRBJ2-3, with 10 bases that match TRBD2. The CDR3 runs 16 residues. Germline V gene lookup returns CDR1 LGHNA and CDR2 YNFKEQ. V was clipped by 5 bases and J by 5 bases; unmatched bases: 10. The DNA for the CDR3 is TGTGCCAGCAGCTACAGAGGACTAGCGGTTGGAGATACGCAGTATTTT. Protein product: CASSYRGLAVGDTQYF.

This clonotype was detected many times. The chain recombines TRBV20-1 with TRBJ2-5; TRBD2 agrees at 7 bases. V shed 3 bases and J 5 bases; nucleotides not matched to a gene: 12. The CDR3 has 15 amino acids. Germline CDR1 DFQATT, CDR2 SNEGSKA (reference sequence). Here the CDR3 reads CSASEPETSSETQYF. DNA of the CDR3: TGCAGTGCTAGCGAACCCGAGACTAGCTCGGAGACCCAGTACTTC.

This clonotype was recorded at least ten times. The J gene is TRBJ2-1, the V gene TRBV12-3 or TRBV12-4, with D unresolved. The CDR3 runs 11 residues. Trimming shortened V by 8 bases and J by 6 bases, and 8 bases separated the two germline ends. CDR3 amino acids: CASAYLNEQFF. Written as DNA, the CDR3 is TGTGCCAGCGCCTATCTCAATGAGCAGTTCTTC.

V is TRBV12-3 or TRBV12-4 and J is TRBJ2-1; D may be TRBD2 (6 bases). The CDR3 sequence is 15 residues long. V was trimmed by 3 bases and J by 6 bases, leaving 15 bases between them. This CDR3 reads CASSFSGSAGNEQFF. The DNA of the CDR3 is TGTGCCAGCAGTTTTAGCGGTTCAGCGGGCAATGAGCAGTTCTTC.

This clonotype has only one observation. V and J are TRBV28 and TRBJ1-1; tentative D call: TRBD1 (5 bases). Germline lookup yields CDR1 MDHEN and CDR2 SYDVKM. The CDR3 has 13 residues. Trimming took off 5 bases at V and 10 bases at J, with 17 bases between the two ends. This CDR3 is CASSLPRGKLAFF. CDR3 in DNA: TGTGCCAGCAGTCTCCCACGGGGGAAGCTAGCTTTCTTT. Looking up the rest from reference TRBV28 and TRBJ1-1 gives the full variable domain: DVKVTQSSRYLVKRTGEKVFLECVQDMDHENMFWYRQDPGLGLRLIYFSYDVKMKEKGDIPEGYSVSREKKERFSLILESASTNQTSMYLCASSLPRGKLAFFGQGTRLTVV.

The chain links TRBV6-5 to TRBJ1-5; perhaps TRBD1 as D (6 bases). V was clipped by 2 bases and J by 2 bases, with 7 bases between them. The CDR3 is 14 residues long. CDR1 MNHEY and CDR2 SVGAGI come from the germline V gene. The DNA of the CDR3 is TGTGCCAGCAGTTACAGGACAGGCAATCAGCCCCAGCATTTT. Its protein is CASSYRTGNQPQHF.

CDR3 sequence reads: CASSILLAGNTGELFF. The CDR3, as DNA: TGTGCCAGCAGCATTCTACTAGCGGGGAACACCGGGGAGCTGTTTTTT. The V call is TRBV7-6, the J call TRBJ2-2, with TRBD2 matching 9 bases. This CDR3 spans 16 amino acids. Trimming cost V 5 bases and J 1 base; bases outside gene matches: 5. The germline V gene has CDR1 SGHVS and CDR2 FNYEAQ.

The chain couples TRBV7-9 to TRBJ2-7; 13 bases match TRBD2. The ends lost 3 bases at V and 4 bases at J; junction bases unmatched: 3. CDR1 is SEHNR, CDR2 FQNEAQ, per germline (reference sequence). The CDR3 length is 15 residues. The CDR3 region has the DNA TGTGCCAGCAGCTTGGGGACTAGCGGGGTTTACGAGCAGTACTTC. This encodes CASSLGTSGVYEQYF.

The table lists this clonotype with many counts. CDR3 sequence reads: CASSRPKETQYF. The CDR3, as DNA: TGTGCCAGCAGCCGGCCCAAGGAGACCCAGTACTTC. This rearrangement joins TRBV7-2 to TRBJ2-5; the D is unclear. This CDR3 comprises 12 residues. Germline lookup yields CDR1 SGHTA and CDR2 FQGNSA. V lost 5 bases and J lost 5, with 9 bases in between.

The chain uses TRBV7-2 and TRBJ2-7; 7 positions agree with TRBD1. The germline V gene has CDR1 SGHTA and CDR2 FQGNSA. The CDR3 contains 14 residues. Trimming removed 0 bases from V and 3 bases from J; junction bases left unmatched: 2. CDR3 residues: CASSLARDSYEQYF. CDR3 sequence (DNA): TGTGCCAGCAGCTTAGCCCGGGACAGCTACGAGCAGTACTTC.

At least ten counts were recorded for this clonotype. This chain links TRBV29-1 with TRBJ2-1; 11 bases map to TRBD2. This CDR3 comprises 15 residues. The V segment lost 2 bases and the J segment 5 bases; nucleotides outside the gene matches: 5. The germline gives CDR1 SQVTM, CDR2 ANQGSEA. This chain's CDR3 is CSVETGLAENNEQFF. The DNA for the CDR3 is TGCAGCGTTGAAACGGGACTAGCGGAGAACAATGAGCAGTTCTTC.

Ten or more counts support this clonotype. The rearrangement links TRBV20-1 to TRBJ2-5; tentatively, D is TRBD2 (5 bases). V shed 2 bases and J shed 3 bases, with 7 bases lying between them. This CDR3 contains 12 residues. Germline V gene sequence: CDR1 DFQATT, CDR2 SNEGSKA (reference sequence). The chain's CDR3 is CSARLAKETQYF. The CDR3 DNA is TGCAGTGCTAGATTAGCGAAAGAGACCCAGTACTTC.

This clonotype was detected ten times or more. The chain is built from TRBV29-1 and TRBJ2-7, with TRBD1 as a possible D gene (5 bases). There are 11 residues in the CDR3. The germline gives CDR1 SQVTM, CDR2 ANQGSEA. The CDR3 here is CSIQDSYEQYF. The CDR3 DNA sequence: TGCAGTATACAGGACTCCTACGAGCAGTACTTC.

The rearrangement links TRBV10-3 to TRBJ2-1; 8 bases agree with TRBD2. The ends lost 5 bases at V and 8 bases at J; junction bases unmatched: 8. CDR1 is ENHRY, CDR2 SYGVKD, per germline. The CDR3 extends over 14 amino acids. The CDR3 is CAISPGGGLDEQFF. Written as DNA, the CDR3 is TGTGCCATCAGTCCCGGCGGGGGGTTGGATGAGCAGTTCTTC.

This clonotype was seen ten or more times. V is TRBV23-1 and J is TRBJ1-2; unclear D gene. TRBV23-1 is given ORF status, its function remaining uncertain. The CDR3 length is 9 residues. V lost 9 bases and J lost 6, with 5 bases in between. The CDR3 loop reads CARGDGYTF. The CDR3 bases are TGCGCCAGGGGAGATGGCTACACCTTC.

The V and J genes are TRBV25-1 and TRBJ2-1; 8 bases are shared with TRBD1. Germline CDR1 and CDR2: MGHDK and SYGVNS. V was pared by 3 bases and J by 7 bases, with 8 bases of the junction left unmatched. CDR3 length equals 15 residues. CDR3 sequence reads: CASSEPRGRLNEQFF. CDR3 coding DNA: TGTGCCAGCAGTGAGCCCAGGGGGCGATTGAATGAGCAGTTCTTC.

V and J are TRBV5-1 and TRBJ2-2; 7 bases align to TRBD1. The length of the CDR3 is 15 residues. With 4 bases clipped from V and 3 bases from J, the junction kept 6 bases outside the gene matches. Germline CDR1 is SGHRS and CDR2 is YFSETQ. This chain's CDR3 is CASSLRTGYTGELFF. The CDR3 region has the DNA TGCGCCAGCAGCCTAAGGACAGGCTACACCGGGGAGCTGTTTTTT.

This clonotype was detected many times. This sequence joins TRBV20-1 and TRBJ1-2, with D possibly matching TRBD1 (5 bases). This CDR3 comprises 11 residues. The germline CDR1 and CDR2 sequences are DFQATT and SNEGSKA (reference sequence). Trimming removed 3 bases at V and 8 bases at J, with 10 bases between. The chain's CDR3 is CSASGGDGYTF. Written as DNA, the CDR3 is TGCAGTGCTAGTGGGGGTGACGGCTACACCTTC.

The rearrangement uses TRBV25-1 and TRBJ2-1, with 10 nucleotides matching TRBD2. Germline V lookup: CDR1 MGHDK, CDR2 SYGVNS. The CDR3 has 18 residues. Trimming took 4 bases from V and 8 from J; bases not matched to a gene: 17. The CDR3 is CASSARTSGTLSLDEQFF. CDR3 sequence (DNA): TGTGCCAGCAGTGCCCGGACTAGCGGCACTCTCTCGCTCGATGAGCAGTTCTTC.

This clonotype was recorded a few times. The genes are TRBV5-8 and TRBJ2-1; 7 bases line up with TRBD1. J lost 5 bases, V lost 2 bases, and 7 bases had no gene match. The CDR3 is made up of 15 amino acids. The germline V gene has CDR1 SGHTS and CDR2 YDEGEE. CDR3 in DNA: TGTGCCAGCAGCTTAGGGGACAGCGTAGACAATGAGCAGTTCTTC. Translated, it gives CASSLGDSVDNEQFF.